Following are 19 T cell receptor beta chains from one sample sequenced in a study of OX40 agonist ivuxolimab in advanced cancers. TCRdb's table, derived via immunoSEQ multiplex PCR, lists solely in-frame clones and lacks some. In the table there are around 23,000 clones, approximately 78% of which are singletons. This sample comprised CD4+ or CD8+ T cells sorted from blood, obtained in a trial of the OX40 agonist ivuxolimab. These receptors were taken from an adult with an advanced solid tumor such as melanoma, head and neck, liver or kidney cancer.

This clone was seen a single time. This chain's CDR3 is CASSPPGTPNQPQHF. The CDR3 DNA is TGTGCCAGCAGCCCCCCAGGGACACCTAATCAGCCCCAGCATTTT. The chain has TRBV7-9 and TRBJ1-5, with TRBD1 as a possible D gene (6 bases). Between the trimmed V and J ends, which lost 5 bases and 4 bases, there was a span of 15 bases. Germline CDR1 is SEHNR and CDR2 is FQNEAQ (reference sequence). The CDR3 sequence is 15 residues long.

V is TRBV28 and J is TRBJ1-6, with TRBD1 matching 11 bases. This CDR3 has 18 residues. V lost 5 bases, J lost 5 bases, and 11 bases stayed unmatched. Germline V lookup: CDR1 MDHEN, CDR2 SYDVKM. The CDR3 region is CASSHNPGQGVNNSPLHF. Written as DNA, the CDR3 is TGTGCCAGCAGTCACAATCCGGGACAGGGGGTCAATAATTCACCCCTCCACTTT.

The chain is built from TRBV7-9 and TRBJ1-2; the D is unclear. V was trimmed by 1 base and J by 2 bases, leaving 8 bases between them. Per the germline V gene, CDR1 is SEHNR and CDR2 is FQNEAQ (reference sequence). The CDR3 length is 14 residues. The CDR3 DNA is TGTGCCAGCAGCTTAGTGCCAAACAACTATGGCTACACCTTC. Its translation is CASSLVPNNYGYTF.

This chain joins TRBV9 and TRBJ2-3, with D unclear. Germline V gene sequence: CDR1 SGDLS, CDR2 YYNGEE. The V gene lost 0 bases and the J gene lost 2 bases, with 10 bases spanning the gap. This CDR3 comprises 15 residues. DNA of the CDR3: TGTGCCAGCAGCGTAGGTGGTGTTGACACAGATACGCAGTATTTT. It specifies CASSVGGVDTDTQYF.

The CDR3 nucleotides are TGTGCCACCCCATATTTGTCAGGGCCGCCCAATGAGCAGTTCTTC. This translates into CATPYLSGPPNEQFF. The gene calls are TRBV2 and TRBJ2-1; maybe TRBD1 (5 bases). The CDR3 sequence is 15 residues long. V lost 10 bases and J lost 6, with 22 bases in between. CDR1 is SNHLY, CDR2 FYNNEI, per germline.

This sequence joins TRBV5-1 and TRBJ2-3; no definite D call. The CDR3 covers 14 residues. Germline CDR1 SGHRS, CDR2 YFSETQ. V gave up 0 bases and J gave up 2 bases, with 7 bases separating them. The CDR3 coding sequence is TGCGCCAGCAGCTTGGTGCAGATCACAGATACGCAGTATTTT. Translated, it gives CASSLVQITDTQYF.

J is TRBJ2-5 and V is TRBV5-6; D is possibly TRBD2 (6 bases). V lost 4 bases, J lost 4 bases, and 17 bases lay in between. The germline V gene has CDR1 SGHDT and CDR2 YYEEEE. CDR3 size: 15 residues. CDR3 DNA sequence: TGTGCCAGCAGCCGCTCCGGCGGAGGGCCAGAGACCCAGTACTTC. Translated, it gives CASSRSGGGPETQYF.

V usage is TRBV4-1 and J usage is TRBJ2-3; the D is unclear. V gave up 4 bases and J gave up 6 bases, with 17 bases separating them. CDR1 MGHRA and CDR2 YSYEKL come from the germline V gene. The CDR3 has 15 amino acids. The chain's CDR3 is CASSLTDLSSDTQYF. The CDR3 DNA reads TGCGCCAGCAGCCTAACGGACCTTAGTAGCGATACGCAGTATTTT.

The chain carries TRBV9 and TRBJ1-6; D uncertain. Trimming took off 0 bases at V and 10 bases at J, with 11 bases between the two ends. Germline CDR1 and CDR2: SGDLS and YYNGEE. This CDR3 spans 14 amino acids. In nucleotides, the CDR3 is TGTGCCAGCAGCGTAGCCGGTATGCGGTCACCCCTCCACTTT. Translated: CASSVAGMRSPLHF.

The rearrangement links TRBV11-3 to TRBJ1-4, with 7 bases lining up with TRBD1. The V gene's germline CDR1 is SGHNT and CDR2 YENEEA. CDR3 length: 14 residues. V lost 4 bases, J lost 5 bases, and 4 bases stayed unmatched. The DNA of the CDR3 is TGTGCCAGCAGCTCGGGACAGAAGAATGAAAAACTGTTTTTT. Residues: CASSSGQKNEKLFF.

This clone was seen only a few times. This chain joins TRBV7-9 and TRBJ1-6; 9 bases agree with TRBD1. Per the germline V gene, CDR1 is SEHNR and CDR2 is FQNEAQ (reference sequence). Unmatched junction bases numbered 5, after V lost 1 base and J lost 10 bases. The CDR3 runs to 15 residues. CDR3 sequence: CASSLGTGEDSPLHF. CDR3 DNA: TGTGCCAGCAGCTTAGGGACAGGGGAGGACTCACCCCTCCACTTT. Based on the CDR3 plus reference TRBV7-9 and TRBJ1-6, the full variable domain is DTGVSQNPRHKITKRGQNVTFRCDPISEHNRLYWYRQTLGQGPEFLTYFQNEAQLEKSRLLSDRFSAERPKGSFSTLEIQRTEQGDSAMYLCASSLGTGEDSPLHFGNGTRLTVT.

The genes are TRBV5-4 and TRBJ1-5; 8 nucleotides align to TRBD1. Germline trimming cut 5 bases from V and 2 bases from J; bases unmatched to any gene: 12. From germline, CDR1 is SGHNT and CDR2 YYREEE (reference sequence). This CDR3 spans 17 amino acids. CDR3 protein: CASRPGGGQFGNQPQHF. The DNA of the CDR3 is TGTGCCAGCAGACCAGGGGGCGGGCAGTTCGGCAATCAGCCCCAGCATTTT.

The J gene is TRBJ2-3, the V gene TRBV28; possible D gene TRBD2, 6 bases. The CDR3 covers 16 residues. V dropped 5 bases and J dropped 2 bases, with 17 bases sitting between them. Germline values: CDR1 MDHEN, CDR2 SYDVKM. CDR3 region: CASSPNGGYTTDTQYF. In DNA form, the CDR3 reads TGTGCCAGCAGTCCGAACGGGGGATACACCACAGATACGCAGTATTTT.

This clone was counted once. V is TRBV19 and J is TRBJ2-1, with 7 bases aligning to TRBD1. Trimming removed 3 bases from V and 4 bases from J; junction bases left unmatched: 6. The CDR3 runs to 15 residues. Germline values: CDR1 LNHDA, CDR2 SQIVND (reference sequence). CDR3 amino acids: CASSIDRVSYNEQFF. The CDR3 DNA reads as TGTGCCAGTAGTATTGACAGGGTGTCATACAATGAGCAGTTCTTC. Using reference TRBV19 and TRBJ2-1 for the parts outside the CDR3, the full variable domain is DGGITQSPKYLFRKEGQNVTLSCEQNLNHDAMYWYRQDPGQGLRLIYYSQIVNDFQKGDIAEGYSVSREKKESFPLTVTSAQKNPTAFYLCASSIDRVSYNEQFFGPGTRLTVL.

V gene TRBV5-4 combines with J gene TRBJ2-7, with 7 nucleotides matching TRBD2. J lost 6 bases, V lost 4 bases, and 7 bases had no gene match. The V gene's germline CDR1 is SGHNT and CDR2 YYREEE (reference sequence). The CDR3 contains 13 residues. The CDR3 DNA is TGTGCCAGCAGCAAACTAGCGCCCAGCGAGCAGTACTTC. It specifies CASSKLAPSEQYF.

J is TRBJ2-3 and V is TRBV5-6, with D perhaps TRBD1 (5 bases). This CDR3 spans 11 amino acids. Trimming removed 6 bases at V and 5 bases at J, with 7 bases between. Germline V gene sequence: CDR1 SGHDT, CDR2 YYEEEE. The CDR3 sequence is CASNQGDTQYF. As DNA, the CDR3 is TGTGCCAGCAACCAGGGAGATACGCAGTATTTT.

This clone occurred once. This rearrangement joins TRBV6-6 to TRBJ2-7, with D unresolved. The CDR3 totals 13 residues. CDR1 and CDR2 (germline): MNHNY, SVGAGI (reference sequence). Trimming stripped 0 bases from V and 5 bases from J, with 8 bases between. The CDR3 DNA reads as TGTGCCAGCAGTTACTCGGGTTTTCACGAGCAGTACTTC. Protein: CASSYSGFHEQYF.

This clone came up once. The chain links TRBV7-9 to TRBJ2-3; D unclear. The CDR3 totals 12 residues. The ends were cut back, 2 bases at V and 3 bases at J, with 3 bases in the middle. The V gene's germline CDR1 is SEHNR and CDR2 FQNEAQ (reference sequence). The CDR3 protein is CASSLRTDTQYF. The CDR3 nucleotides read TGTGCCAGCAGCTTAAGGACAGATACGCAGTATTTT.

The chain employs TRBV5-6 and TRBJ2-1; D may be TRBD2 (6 bases). Trimming removed 2 bases at V and 6 bases at J, with 9 bases between. In germline, CDR1 is SGHDT, CDR2 YYEEEE. The CDR3 spans 13 residues. CDR3 protein: CASSFGTGNEQFF. The CDR3 DNA reads as TGTGCCAGCAGCTTCGGGACTGGCAATGAGCAGTTCTTC.